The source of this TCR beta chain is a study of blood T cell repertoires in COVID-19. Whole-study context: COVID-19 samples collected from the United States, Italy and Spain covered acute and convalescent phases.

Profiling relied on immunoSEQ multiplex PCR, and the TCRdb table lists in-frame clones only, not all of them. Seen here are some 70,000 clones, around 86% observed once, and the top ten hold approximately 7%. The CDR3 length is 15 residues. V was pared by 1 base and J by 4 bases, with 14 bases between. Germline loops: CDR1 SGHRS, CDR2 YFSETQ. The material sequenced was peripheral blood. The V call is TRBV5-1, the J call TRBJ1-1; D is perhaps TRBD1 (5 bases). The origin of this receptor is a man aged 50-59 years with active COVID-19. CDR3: CASSLQGGTTTEAFF. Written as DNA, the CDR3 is TGCGCCAGCAGCTTGCAGGGTGGAACGACCACTGAAGCTTTCTTT. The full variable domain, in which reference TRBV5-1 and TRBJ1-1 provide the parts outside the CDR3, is KAGVTQTPRYLIKTRGQQVTLSCSPISGHRSVSWYQQTPGQGLQFLFEYFSETQRNKGNFPGRFSGRQFSNSRSEMNVSTLELGDSALYLCASSLQGGTTTEAFFGQGTRLTVV.